The 26 T cell receptor beta chains below come from one sample, sequenced in a study of T-cell reconstitution after alpha-beta-depleted transplantation in children. Preparation of the TCRbeta library was carried out with unique molecular identifiers. One entry per CDR3 protein results from TCRdb running MiXCR on the PCR reads. Of about 340,000 distinct CDR3 sequences detected, roughly 15% appear once; the ten largest clones hold around 4.5%. The sequences come from PBMCs, collected from the stem cell graft. These receptor sequences come from a human donor who donated a stem cell graft to a child with Fanconi anemia.

This clonotype was counted only a few times. The CDR3 region is CSASGGQRTGEAFF. The CDR3 DNA reads as TGCAGTGCTAGTGGGGGTCAGAGGACGGGTGAAGCTTTCTTT. The chain uses TRBV20-1 and TRBJ1-1; the D gene is possibly TRBD1 (5 bases). The CDR3 totals 14 residues. From germline, CDR1 is DFQATT and CDR2 SNEGSKA (reference sequence). Trimming took off 3 bases at V and 7 bases at J, with 18 bases between the two ends.

The chain combines TRBV11-2 with TRBJ2-1, with a weak D call TRBD2 (5 bases). The CDR3 totals 15 residues. V lost 5 bases, J lost 10 bases, and 21 bases lay in between. Germline loops: CDR1 SGHAT, CDR2 FQNNGV. CDR3 nucleotide sequence: TGTGCCAGCAGCCCTAACTGGTTTGAAGCGGAAGAGCAGTTCTTC. It translates to CASSPNWFEAEEQFF. The full variable domain, rest sourced from reference TRBV11-2 and TRBJ2-1, is EAGVAQSPRYKIIEKRQSVAFWCNPISGHATLYWYQQILGQGPKLLIQFQNNGVVDDSQLPKDRFSAERLKGVDSTLKIQPAKLEDSAVYLCASSPNWFEAEEQFFGPGTRLTVL.

Only a few counts were recorded for this clonotype. The chain uses TRBV20-1 and TRBJ2-1, with 10 nucleotides matching TRBD2. Germline assignment: CDR1 DFQATT and CDR2 SNEGSKA (reference sequence). The CDR3 extends over 19 amino acids. V dropped 5 bases and J dropped 0; count of bases not matched to a gene: 16. The CDR3 protein is CSALLSGGVHGSSYNEQFF. The CDR3 DNA sequence: TGCAGTGCTCTCCTCAGCGGGGGGGTCCATGGAAGCTCCTACAATGAGCAGTTCTTC.

Only a few counts were recorded for this clonotype. The CDR3 loop reads CSVVTVRGGYTF. CDR3 nucleotide sequence: TGCAGCGTTGTTACAGTCAGAGGGGGCTACACCTTC. V is TRBV29-1 and J is TRBJ1-2; no reliable D call. The CDR3 runs to 12 residues. Germline V gene sequence: CDR1 SQVTM, CDR2 ANQGSEA. V lost 4 bases to trimming and J lost 8 bases, with 14 bases between them.

The chain couples TRBV12-3 or TRBV12-4 to TRBJ2-1; D is possibly TRBD2 (6 bases). V lost 2 bases, J lost 13 bases, and 12 bases lay in between. The CDR3 totals 12 residues. The CDR3 DNA reads TGTGCCAGCAGTTTAACCGGGACTCCTCAGTTCTTC. Translation: CASSLTGTPQFF.

The rearrangement uses TRBV10-2 and TRBJ2-1; D is uncertain. CDR3 length: 14 amino acids. V dropped 2 bases and J dropped 4 bases, with 9 bases sitting between them. Per germline, CDR1 WSHSY and CDR2 SAAADI. This chain's CDR3 is CASSESPPYNEQFF. CDR3 nucleotide sequence: TGCGCCAGCAGTGAGAGCCCACCATACAATGAGCAGTTCTTC.

In this sample, this clonotype turned up a few times. The chain recombines TRBV5-8 with TRBJ2-7; D perhaps matches TRBD1 (5 bases). CDR3 size: 15 residues. V was pared by 1 base and J by 3 bases, with 14 bases between. The germline gives CDR1 SGHTS, CDR2 YDEGEE. Here the CDR3 DNA reads TGTGCCAGCAGCTTGCCAGGGTTCACGATCTACGAGCAGTACGTC. It codes for CASSLPGFTIYEQYV.

This clonotype was counted between two and nine times. The chain uses TRBV12-3 or TRBV12-4 and TRBJ1-6; tentatively, D is TRBD1 (5 bases). Trimming stripped 3 bases from V and 7 bases from J, with 10 bases between. This CDR3 region has 14 residues. DNA of the CDR3: TGTGCCAGCAGTTTGGGGCTATCAAATTCACCCCTCCACTTT. Translation: CASSLGLSNSPLHF.

V gene TRBV29-1 combines with J gene TRBJ1-1, with D unresolved. V gave up 4 bases and J gave up 1 base, with 10 bases separating them. Germline V gene data show CDR1 as SQVTM and CDR2 as ANQGSEA. The CDR3 loop spans 13 amino acids. The CDR3 is CSVGSWKNTEAFF. For the CDR3, the DNA is TGCAGCGTTGGTTCGTGGAAGAACACTGAAGCTTTCTTT.

The V and J genes are TRBV6-1 and TRBJ2-1; D uncertain. Germline loops: CDR1 MNHNS, CDR2 SASEGT. V was cut by 5 bases and J by 0 bases, with 8 bases left in between. The CDR3 runs 14 residues. CDR3 in DNA: TGTGCCAGCAGTCTTCGGGCCTCCTACAATGAGCAGTTCTTC. It specifies CASSLRASYNEQFF.

This sequence joins TRBV5-1 and TRBJ1-4; D is possibly TRBD1 (5 bases). Germline V lookup: CDR1 SGHRS, CDR2 YFSETQ. V was pared by 0 bases and J by 13 bases, with 19 bases between. This CDR3 has 15 residues. The CDR3 spells CASSLDGTIMKRLFF. The DNA for the CDR3 is TGCGCCAGCAGCTTGGACGGGACTATAATGAAGAGACTGTTTTTT.

DNA for the CDR3: TGCGCCAGCAGCTTGATGACAGGGGGGACCCAGTACTTC. Encoded protein: CASSLMTGGTQYF. This sequence joins TRBV5-1 and TRBJ2-5, with TRBD1 matching 9 bases. CDR1 SGHRS and CDR2 YFSETQ come from the germline V gene. The CDR3 has 13 amino acids. Germline trimming cut 1 base from V and 7 bases from J; bases unmatched to any gene: 2.

This clonotype was counted between two and nine times. CDR3 amino acids: CASSLDHGGQYF. CDR3 in DNA: TGCGCCAGCAGCTTAGATCACGGGGGGCAGTATTTT. The chain has TRBV5-1 and TRBJ2-3; possible D gene TRBD2, 6 bases. Per germline, CDR1 SGHRS and CDR2 YFSETQ. This CDR3 is 12 amino acids long. Trimming left V 2 bases short and J 11 bases short, with 12 bases between.

This clonotype was seen only a few times. CDR3 residues: CASAPRELPNTEAFF. The CDR3 DNA sequence: TGCGCCAGCGCCCCTAGGGAGCTCCCAAACACTGAAGCTTTCTTT. This chain links TRBV5-1 with TRBJ1-1; D is uncertain. Germline-derived CDR1 and CDR2 are SGHRS and YFSETQ. The CDR3 is 15 residues long. The germline V and J ends were trimmed by 7 bases and 2 bases, with 18 bases remaining between them.

This clonotype has ten or more counts. This sequence joins TRBV9 and TRBJ2-7, with 10 bases matching TRBD1. Germline CDR1 is SGDLS and CDR2 is YYNGEE. V lost 1 base to trimming and J lost 5 bases; unmatched junction nucleotides: 3. This CDR3 spans 14 amino acids. Here the CDR3 DNA reads TGTGCCAGCAGCGTATGGGACAGGGGTGACGAGCAGTACTTC. Protein product: CASSVWDRGDEQYF.

The chain combines TRBV7-6 with TRBJ1-5, with D uncertain. V lost 5 bases and J lost 1, with 12 bases in between. This CDR3 is 15 amino acids long. The germline gives CDR1 SGHVS, CDR2 FNYEAQ. The DNA of the CDR3 is TGTGCCAGCAGCCCCTATGACGGGAGCAATCAGCCCCAGCATTTT. It is translated as CASSPYDGSNQPQHF.

This sequence joins TRBV7-8 and TRBJ2-7; 8 bases match TRBD1. Germline loops: CDR1 SGHVS, CDR2 FQNEAQ. The CDR3 extends over 14 amino acids. Losses at the gene ends were 5 bases for V and 2 bases for J; bases not matched to a gene: 5. Written as DNA, the CDR3 is TGTGCCAGCAGCCTAAACAGGGGGGCCTACGAGCAGTACGTC. It is translated as CASSLNRGAYEQYV.

This clonotype has a handful of counts. J is TRBJ2-3 and V is TRBV30; D not resolved. V lost 4 bases and J 4 bases, leaving 12 bases between the germline ends. Per the germline V gene, CDR1 is GTSNPN and CDR2 is SVGIG (reference sequence). The CDR3 covers 13 residues. The CDR3 sequence: CAWNIERADTQYF. The CDR3 DNA is TGTGCCTGGAATATAGAAAGGGCAGATACGCAGTATTTT.

The rearrangement uses TRBV12-3 or TRBV12-4 and TRBJ2-3; 12 nucleotides match TRBD1. J lost 4 bases, V lost 6 bases, and 2 bases had no gene match. There are 14 residues in the CDR3. CDR3 DNA: TGTGCCAGCAGGAGGGACAGGGGGCCAGATACGCAGTATTTT. This codes for CASRRDRGPDTQYF.

This clonotype was seen repeatedly, ten times or more. The chain uses TRBV5-1 and TRBJ1-1; unclear D gene. Germline loops: CDR1 SGHRS, CDR2 YFSETQ. This CDR3 contains 14 residues. Trimming removed 0 bases at V and 1 base at J, with 7 bases between. CDR3 DNA sequence: TGCGCCAGCAGCTTGGGACCGGGGAACACTGAAGCTTTCTTT. As protein: CASSLGPGNTEAFF.

The sample holds one count of this clonotype. A single base separates this from a much larger clone, so it may be a read error. The chain is built from TRBV3-1 and TRBJ2-1; D is unclear. Germline loops: CDR1 LGHDT, CDR2 YNNKEL (reference sequence). The CDR3 length is 15 residues. This chain's CDR3 is CASSQDHSPYNVQFF. CDR3 nucleotides: TGTGCCAGCAGCCAAGATCACTCTCCCTACAATGTGCAGTTCTTC.

The table lists this clonotype with a few counts. The chain uses TRBV6-5 and TRBJ2-3; D ambiguous. The germline V gene has CDR1 MNHEY and CDR2 SVGAGI. CDR3 length: 16 amino acids. The V gene lost 8 bases and the J gene lost 1 base, with 19 bases spanning the gap. In DNA form, the CDR3 reads TGTGCCAGCGGACGGGTTGGGGTTTTTGGCACAGATACGCAGTATTTT. It translates to CASGRVGVFGTDTQYF.

This clonotype was counted many times. The chain uses TRBV15 and TRBJ2-1; 11 bases line up with TRBD2. J was trimmed by 3 bases and V by 5 bases; bases with no gene match: 9. The CDR3 is made up of 17 amino acids. The V gene's germline CDR1 is LNHNV and CDR2 YYDKDF (reference sequence). The chain's CDR3 is CATSPRLTSGNYNEQFF. The CDR3 nucleotides are TGTGCCACCAGCCCACGTTTGACTAGCGGGAACTACAATGAGCAGTTCTTC.

This clonotype came up many times. The chain combines TRBV20-1 with TRBJ1-1; unclear D gene. V was cut by 1 base and J by 5 bases, with 11 bases left in between. The CDR3 is 13 residues long. Germline V gene data show CDR1 as DFQATT and CDR2 as SNEGSKA (reference sequence). CDR3 sequence reads: CSARAGIVTEAFF. DNA of the CDR3: TGCAGTGCTAGAGCCGGGATTGTTACTGAAGCTTTCTTT.

The table lists this clonotype with many counts. CDR3 sequence reads: CASSVAGDLNQPQHF. Here the CDR3 DNA reads TGCGCCAGCAGCGTAGCAGGGGACCTGAATCAGCCCCAGCATTTT. The chain uses TRBV5-1 and TRBJ1-5; D is perhaps TRBD1 (6 bases). Germline CDR1 and CDR2: SGHRS and YFSETQ. Trimming pared 4 bases from V and 4 bases from J, leaving 15 bases between. The CDR3 runs to 15 residues.

This chain joins TRBV12-5 and TRBJ1-1; 10 nucleotides line up with TRBD1. Unmatched junction bases numbered 13, after V lost 3 bases and J lost 0 bases. Germline V gene lookup returns CDR1 LGHNT and CDR2 FRNRAP. CDR3 size: 19 residues. The CDR3 sequence: CASGFGQGGLQVMNTEAFF. The CDR3 DNA sequence: TGTGCTAGTGGTTTCGGACAGGGGGGCCTTCAAGTCATGAACACTGAAGCTTTCTTT.